The 10 T cell receptor beta chains below were found in one sample sequenced in a study of blood T cell repertoires in COVID-19. Sequencing was performed with immunoSEQ multiplex PCR; in TCRdb, only in-frame clones are kept and a portion is missing. The repertoire consists of about 82,000 clones, with over 70% occurring once and the leading ten covering over 15%. Sequencing was carried out using peripheral blood. These receptors came from an older woman with acute or convalescent COVID-19.

V gene TRBV9 combines with J gene TRBJ2-2, with a tentative D call TRBD1 (6 bases). CDR1 is SGDLS, CDR2 YYNGEE, per germline. The ends were cut back, 2 bases at V and 0 bases at J, with 11 bases in the middle. The CDR3 is 16 residues long. The DNA of the CDR3 is TGTGCCAGCAGCGTTCAGGGGCGGGCGAACACCGGGGAGCTGTTTTTT. This codes for CASSVQGRANTGELFF.

The chain couples TRBV2 to TRBJ1-6; D unclear. Germline V CDR1 and CDR2: SNHLY, FYNNEI. The CDR3 contains 16 residues. Trimming shortened V by 6 bases and J by 5 bases, and 17 bases separated the two germline ends. The chain's CDR3 is CASSLGSLRNNSPLHF. As DNA, the CDR3 is TGTGCCAGCAGCCTCGGGTCTTTACGAAATAATTCACCCCTCCACTTT.

The genes are TRBV4-3 and TRBJ1-1; no clear D gene. CDR3 length: 16 residues. The V gene lost 4 bases and the J gene lost 2 bases, with 17 bases spanning the gap. Germline values: CDR1 LGHNA, CDR2 YSLEER. The CDR3 DNA is TGCGCCAGCAGCCCCCAGGCGGGTAATGTAAACACTGAAGCTTTCTTT. Its translation is CASSPQAGNVNTEAFF.

The gene calls are TRBV7-9 and TRBJ2-7, with D tentatively TRBD2 (5 bases). The germline V gene encodes CDR1 SEHNR and CDR2 FQNEAQ (reference sequence). The V and J ends lost 5 bases and 0 bases respectively, with 11 bases between them. CDR3 length equals 14 residues. CDR3: CASSLSGNSYEQYF. In DNA, the CDR3 is TGTGCCAGCAGCCTTTCGGGAAACTCCTACGAGCAGTACTTC.

The rearrangement uses TRBV24-1 and TRBJ1-5; 8 bases line up with TRBD1. Per germline, CDR1 KGHDR and CDR2 SFDVKD. J gave up 3 bases and V 3 bases, and 3 bases lay outside the gene matches. CDR3 length: 15 amino acids. This CDR3 reads CATSDGQGINQPQHF. DNA for the CDR3: TGTGCCACCAGTGATGGACAGGGTATCAATCAGCCCCAGCATTTT.

The gene calls are TRBV30 and TRBJ2-5, with 11 bases aligning to TRBD2. Per the germline V gene, CDR1 is GTSNPN and CDR2 is SVGIG (reference sequence). The V and J ends lost 3 bases and 5 bases, in that order; junction bases with no gene match: 8. CDR3 length equals 15 residues. CDR3 nucleotide sequence: TGTGCCTGGAGCGTTGGACTAGCGGGCCTCGAGACCCAGTACTTC. Its translation: CAWSVGLAGLETQYF. Drawing the rest from reference TRBV30 and TRBJ2-5, the complete variable domain is SQTIHQWPATLVQPVGSPLSLECTVEGTSNPNLYWYRQAAGRGLQLLFYSVGIGQISSEVPQNLSASRPQDRQFILSSKKLLLSDSGFYLCAWSVGLAGLETQYFGPGTRLLVL.

V and J are TRBV11-1 and TRBJ1-1, with 7 bases lining up with TRBD1. Germline V gene lookup returns CDR1 SGHAT and CDR2 FQDESV (reference sequence). The CDR3 loop spans 15 amino acids. V lost 3 bases to trimming and J lost 1 base; unmatched junction nucleotides: 5. The CDR3 DNA is TGTGCCAGCAGCTTCCCACAGGGGTGGAACACTGAAGCTTTCTTT. Translation gives CASSFPQGWNTEAFF. The full variable domain, its missing parts supplied by reference TRBV11-1 and TRBJ1-1, is EAEVAQSPRYKITEKSQAVAFWCDPISGHATLYWYRQILGQGPELLVQFQDESVVDDSQLPKDRFSAERLKGVDSTLKIQPAELGDSAMYLCASSFPQGWNTEAFFGQGTRLTVV.

The gene calls are TRBV11-3 and TRBJ1-1; D is unclear. V lost 1 base and J 10 bases, leaving 7 bases between the germline ends. This CDR3 has 11 residues. Germline-derived CDR1 and CDR2 are SGHNT and YENEEA. CDR3 bases: TGTGCCAGCAGCTTAGCCGGTTTAGCTTTCTTT. Encoded protein: CASSLAGLAFF.

The chain links TRBV19 to TRBJ1-4; maybe TRBD1 (5 bases). The length of the CDR3 is 16 residues. V shed 4 bases and J shed 0 bases, with 12 bases lying between them. Germline assignment: CDR1 LNHDA and CDR2 SQIVND (reference sequence). CDR3 in amino acids: CASSNLGGSTNEKLFF. In nucleotides, the CDR3 is TGTGCCAGTAGTAACCTCGGGGGGTCAACTAATGAAAAACTGTTTTTT.

This clone was counted only a few times. The chain links TRBV5-4 to TRBJ2-3, with 7 bases fitting TRBD2. This CDR3 contains 14 residues. Germline assignment: CDR1 SGHNT and CDR2 YYREEE (reference sequence). Trimming cost V 2 bases and J 5 bases; bases outside gene matches: 5. The CDR3 loop is CASSLGGGQDTQYF. Written as DNA, the CDR3 is TGTGCCAGCAGCTTAGGCGGGGGTCAAGATACGCAGTATTTT.